This T cell receptor beta chain emerged from a study of blood T cell repertoires in COVID-19. The germline V and J ends were trimmed by 9 bases and 9 bases, with 10 bases remaining between them. Germline V gene sequence: CDR1 SNHLY, CDR2 FYNNEI. There are 10 residues in the CDR3. Profiling relied on immunoSEQ multiplex PCR, and the TCRdb table lists in-frame clones only, not all of them. The sample holds some 72,000 clones, 85% to 90% seen once. The specimen was peripheral blood. The chain combines TRBV2 with TRBJ2-3; a possible D gene is TRBD2 (5 bases). The clonotype was recovered from a man aged 45 to 65 with active COVID-19. CDR3: CASREWTQYF. In DNA, the CDR3 is TGTGCCAGTCGGGAATGGACGCAGTATTTT.